This T cell receptor (beta chain) was profiled in a study of blood T cell repertoires in COVID-19. The data were produced by immunoSEQ multiplex PCR, yet TCRdb's version contains in-frame clones alone and is incomplete. The sample consists of about 120,000 clones, roughly 85% of them appearing once. This CDR3 spans 15 amino acids. CDR1 and CDR2 (germline): SGHDT, YYEEEE. V lost 6 bases and J lost 1; bases outside the gene matches: 9. The source of this sequence is a man older than 75 with acute or convalescent COVID-19. Sequencing used peripheral blood. This sequence joins TRBV5-6 and TRBJ1-1; 7 bases are a match to TRBD1. The CDR3 sequence: CASTPLAGGNTEAFF. The CDR3, as DNA: TGTGCCAGCACCCCCCTGGCAGGGGGGAACACTGAAGCTTTCTTT. The whole variable domain, filled in from reference TRBV5-6 and TRBJ1-1, reads DAGVTQSPTHLIKTRGQQVTLRCSPKSGHDTVSWYQQALGQGPQFIFQYYEEEERQRGNFPDRFSGHQFPNYSSELNVNALLLGDSALYLCASTPLAGGNTEAFFGQGTRLTVV.